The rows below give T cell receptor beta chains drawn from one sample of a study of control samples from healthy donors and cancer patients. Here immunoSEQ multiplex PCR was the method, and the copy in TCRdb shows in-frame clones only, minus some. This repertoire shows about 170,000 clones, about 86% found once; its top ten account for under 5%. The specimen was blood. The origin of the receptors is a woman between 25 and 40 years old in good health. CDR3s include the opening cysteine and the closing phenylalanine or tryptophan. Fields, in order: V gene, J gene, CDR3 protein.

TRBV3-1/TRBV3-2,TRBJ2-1,CASSQGRGHSYNEQFF
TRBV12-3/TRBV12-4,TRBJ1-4,CASRGQNNEKLFF
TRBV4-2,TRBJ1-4,CASSQDLTGSGNEKLFF
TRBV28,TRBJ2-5,CASSRQAQYF
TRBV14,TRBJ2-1,CASSLAGGNEQFF
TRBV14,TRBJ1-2,CASSQGAGFGYGYTF
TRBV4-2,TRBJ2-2,CASSQALDGELFF
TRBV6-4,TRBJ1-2,CASSDRGGYGYTF
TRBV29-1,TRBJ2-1,CSGAGTGYNEQFF
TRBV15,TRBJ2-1,CATSRDLRKSSYNEQFF
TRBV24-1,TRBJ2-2,CATSDSQTGLYTGELFF
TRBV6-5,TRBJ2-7,CAGKQADGDEQYF
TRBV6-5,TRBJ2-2,CASTGRFTGELFF
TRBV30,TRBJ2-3,CAWRGGRFSTDTQYF
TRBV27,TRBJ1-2,CASSSWTGGVYGYTF
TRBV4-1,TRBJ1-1,CASSVHGQLNTEAFF
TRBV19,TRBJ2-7,CASQQDPSYEQYF
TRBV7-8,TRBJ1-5,CASSDFPWLPQHF
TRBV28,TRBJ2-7,CASSSLQGTNSYEQYF
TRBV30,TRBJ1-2,CAWSVQGLEGYTF
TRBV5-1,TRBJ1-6,CASSPTGKSPLHF
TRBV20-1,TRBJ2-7,CSARVGTEQYF
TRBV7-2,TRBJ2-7,CASSLDSGRASEQYF
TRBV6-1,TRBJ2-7,CASSELVGGPYEQYF
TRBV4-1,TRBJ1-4,CASSKTGTGGEKLFF
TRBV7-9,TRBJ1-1,CASSSQGMNTEAFF
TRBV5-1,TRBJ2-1,CASSPGQGANEQFF
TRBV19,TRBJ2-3,CASSTKRSTDTQYF
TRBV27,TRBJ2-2,CASTSGLAGRTGELFF
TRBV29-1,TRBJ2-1,CSVEDEESSYNEQFF
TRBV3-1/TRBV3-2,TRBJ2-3,CASSRGLERYTQYF
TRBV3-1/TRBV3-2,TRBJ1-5,CASSPGQGEQPQHF
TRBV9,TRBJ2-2,CASSVWGTGIAGELFF
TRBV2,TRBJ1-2,CASSEGLGNGYTF
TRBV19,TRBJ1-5,CASSIQTGGMRQPQHF
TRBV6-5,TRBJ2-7,CASSSTGKTYEQYF
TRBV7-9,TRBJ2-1,CASSPPRREKAYNEQFF
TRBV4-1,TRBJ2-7,CASSPRVAGDEQYF
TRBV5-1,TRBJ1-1,CASSSGTGGTEAFF
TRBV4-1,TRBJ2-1,CASSLQGTSGTGSSYNEQFF